The next 25 T cell receptor beta chains were all read from a single sample in a study of OX40 agonist ivuxolimab in advanced cancers. TCRdb's copy holds only in-frame clones and misses some; the assay was immunoSEQ multiplex PCR. Here the sample spans under 100,000 clones, roughly 80% being singletons. Specimen: CD4+ or CD8+ T cells sorted from blood, collected in a trial of the OX40 agonist ivuxolimab. These TCRs come from an adult with an advanced solid tumor such as melanoma, head and neck, liver or kidney cancer.

The chain recombines TRBV7-6 with TRBJ2-7; D possibly corresponds to TRBD2 (6 bases). This CDR3 comprises 15 residues. With 1 base removed from V and 3 bases from J, the gap between germline ends came to 13 bases. Germline CDR1 reads SGHVS; CDR2 reads FNYEAQ. In DNA, the CDR3 is TGTGCCAGCAGCTTAGGGGGTGGAGGGAACTACGAGCAGTACTTC. Residues: CASSLGGGGNYEQYF.

The chain combines TRBV25-1 with TRBJ1-5; D gene ambiguous. The CDR3 is 14 residues long. Germline CDR1 reads MGHDK; CDR2 reads SYGVNS. V was shortened by 3 bases and J by 5 bases, with 11 bases between the two germline ends. The CDR3 sequence is CASSEAANYQPQHF. As DNA, the CDR3 is TGTGCCAGCAGTGAGGCCGCCAATTATCAGCCCCAGCATTTT.

The chain couples TRBV2 to TRBJ2-5, with TRBD1 identical over 11 bases. The CDR3 is made up of 14 amino acids. Germline trimming cut 6 bases from V and 5 bases from J; bases unmatched to any gene: 5. The germline CDR1 and CDR2 sequences are SNHLY and FYNNEI. CDR3 sequence (DNA): TGTGCCAGCAGGGGGGACAGGGGGTCGGAGACCCAGTACTTC. This gives the protein CASRGDRGSETQYF. Using reference TRBV2 and TRBJ2-5 for the parts outside the CDR3, the full variable domain is EPEVTQTPSHQVTQMGQEVILRCVPISNHLYFYWYRQILGQKVEFLVSFYNNEISEKSEIFDDQFSVERPDGSNFTLKIRSTKLEDSAMYFCASRGDRGSETQYFGPGTRLLVL.

The rearrangement joins TRBV19 to TRBJ1-4; perhaps TRBD1 as D (5 bases). Germline V lookup: CDR1 LNHDA, CDR2 SQIVND (reference sequence). The CDR3 spans 17 residues. Trimming took 3 bases from V and 4 from J, leaving 18 bases between them. CDR3 loop: CASSIRGVPSGNEKLFF. As DNA, the CDR3 is TGTGCCAGTAGTATCCGGGGGGTTCCCTCCGGTAATGAAAAACTGTTTTTT.

This clone was seen a single time. The V and J genes are TRBV7-9 and TRBJ1-5, with D possibly matching TRBD1 (6 bases). CDR1 and CDR2 (germline): SEHNR, FQNEAQ (reference sequence). The CDR3 runs 15 residues. Trimming cost V 1 base and J 7 bases, with 14 bases left between them. The CDR3 protein is CASSLDGGPSQPQHF. The CDR3, as DNA: TGTGCCAGCAGCTTAGACGGGGGGCCCAGCCAGCCCCAGCATTTT.

The chain joins TRBV10-2 to TRBJ2-3, with TRBD2 matching 15 bases. The CDR3 runs to 13 residues. The V gene end was trimmed by 10 bases and the J gene end by 6 bases; junction bases not matched to a gene: 2. The germline V gene has CDR1 WSHSY and CDR2 SAAADI. The CDR3 loop is CAIGTSGRDTQYF. CDR3 DNA: TGCGCCATCGGGACTAGCGGGAGGGATACGCAGTATTTT.

The chain employs TRBV19 and TRBJ2-3; 8 nucleotides align to TRBD2. Germline CDR1 and CDR2: LNHDA and SQIVND (reference sequence). The CDR3 totals 16 residues. Trimming cost V 1 base and J 4 bases; bases outside gene matches: 7. CDR3 DNA: TGTGCCAGTAGTATAGCTCGGCGGGAGGTCCCAGATACGCAGTATTTT. This sequence encodes CASSIARREVPDTQYF.

The V gene is TRBV5-6, the J gene TRBJ2-7; D is unresolved. The V end lost 0 bases, the J end lost 5 bases, and 12 bases lay between the germline ends. This CDR3 spans 14 amino acids. Germline V CDR1 and CDR2: SGHDT, YYEEEE. The CDR3 nucleotides read TGTGCCAGCAGCTTGGGTCCCCCAGCCCACGAGCAGTACTTC. As protein: CASSLGPPAHEQYF. The full variable domain, completed using reference TRBV5-6 and TRBJ2-7, is DAGVTQSPTHLIKTRGQQVTLRCSPKSGHDTVSWYQQALGQGPQFIFQYYEEEERQRGNFPDRFSGHQFPNYSSELNVNALLLGDSALYLCASSLGPPAHEQYFGPGTRLTVT.

The CDR3 sequence: CASSVAPGVATEAFF. The CDR3 DNA follows: TGTGCCAGCAGCGTAGCCCCGGGGGTCGCCACTGAAGCTTTCTTT. V is TRBV9 and J is TRBJ1-1; weak D call: TRBD1 (5 bases). V was clipped by 0 bases and J by 4 bases, with 13 bases between them. Germline V CDR1 and CDR2: SGDLS, YYNGEE. This CDR3 has 15 amino acids.

J is TRBJ1-1 and V is TRBV19, with D hard to call. This CDR3 has 13 amino acids. V was shortened by 4 bases and J by 1 base, with 7 bases between the two germline ends. Germline values: CDR1 LNHDA, CDR2 SQIVND (reference sequence). CDR3 amino acids: CASSSRANTEAFF. The CDR3 DNA sequence: TGTGCCAGTAGTAGCCGGGCGAACACTGAAGCTTTCTTT.

This sequence joins TRBV11-2 and TRBJ2-7; TRBD1 might be the D (5 bases). Germline CDR1 reads SGHAT; CDR2 reads FQNNGV. With 5 bases removed from V and 6 bases from J, the gap between germline ends came to 11 bases. This CDR3 contains 12 residues. CDR3 DNA sequence: TGTGCCAGCAGCCCCGCCGACAGCGAGCAGTACTTC. This translates into CASSPADSEQYF.

The chain links TRBV20-1 to TRBJ2-3; D gene uncertain. The V gene lost 6 bases and the J gene lost 4 bases, with 5 bases spanning the gap. CDR1 is DFQATT and CDR2 is SNEGSKA in the germline V gene (reference sequence). CDR3 length: 10 amino acids. CDR3 bases: TGCAGTGCCCTGGCAGATACGCAGTATTTT. This codes for CSALADTQYF.

CDR3 nucleotide sequence: TGTGCCAGCGGCCGCCTCGGACTGTCCTATGGCTACACCTTC. Translation gives CASGRLGLSYGYTF. The chain has TRBV6-5 and TRBJ1-2; D is undetermined. Trimming stripped 8 bases from V and 4 bases from J, with 17 bases between. This CDR3 is 14 amino acids long. Per the germline V gene, CDR1 is MNHEY and CDR2 is SVGAGI.

The chain combines TRBV18 with TRBJ2-7; either TRBD1 or TRBD2 may supply D (5 bases each). The CDR3 length is 13 residues. V lost 1 base and J lost 7, with 11 bases in between. Germline V CDR1 and CDR2: KGHSH, LQKENI. CDR3 bases: TGTGCCAGCTCACCACAGGACACGGGAGAGCAGTACTTC. Its translation is CASSPQDTGEQYF.

This chain connects TRBV10-3 to TRBJ1-5; 8 positions agree with TRBD1. V was pared by 0 bases and J by 0 bases, with 13 bases of the junction left unmatched. CDR3 length: 20 residues. CDR1 ENHRY and CDR2 SYGVKD come from the germline V gene. CDR3 loop: CAISESKGTGLVYSNQPQHF. The DNA of the CDR3 is TGTGCCATCAGTGAGTCGAAAGGGACAGGTCTAGTCTATAGCAATCAGCCCCAGCATTTT.

The J gene is TRBJ2-1, the V gene TRBV6-5; D call uncertain. The CDR3 sequence is 15 residues long. Trimming pared 7 bases from V and 4 bases from J, leaving 17 bases between. Germline V gene sequence: CDR1 MNHEY, CDR2 SVGAGI. The CDR3: CASTKTRTGYNEQFF. CDR3 DNA: TGTGCCAGCACTAAGACAAGGACCGGGTACAATGAGCAGTTCTTC.

This sequence joins TRBV19 and TRBJ1-4; 7 bases are shared with TRBD1. Germline CDR1 reads LNHDA; CDR2 reads SQIVND (reference sequence). V lost 5 bases to trimming and J lost 4 bases; unmatched junction nucleotides: 10. There are 16 residues in the CDR3. CDR3 region: CASSGEPGQFNEKLFF. In DNA, the CDR3 is TGTGCCAGTAGTGGGGAACCGGGACAGTTTAATGAAAAACTGTTTTTT.

This rearrangement joins TRBV7-8 to TRBJ2-2; 9 bases agree with TRBD1. With V trimmed by 6 bases and J by 5 bases, 7 bases remained unmatched. Germline lookup yields CDR1 SGHVS and CDR2 FQNEAQ. This CDR3 contains 15 residues. The CDR3 DNA is TGTGCCAGCAGGCCACAGGGGGCTAAAACCGGGGAGCTGTTTTTT. The encoded protein is CASRPQGAKTGELFF.

The rearrangement uses TRBV6-5 and TRBJ2-2, with a possible D match to TRBD2 (6 bases). Germline V gives CDR1 MNHEY, CDR2 SVGAGI. Trimming cost V 8 bases and J 1 base, with 11 bases left between them. This CDR3 comprises 14 residues. The CDR3 reads CASSRDWNTGELFF. The DNA for the CDR3 is TGTGCCAGCTCGCGGGACTGGAACACCGGGGAGCTGTTTTTT.

The rearrangement links TRBV9 to TRBJ1-2; 8 nucleotides line up with TRBD1. The CDR3 spans 15 residues. Germline V gene data show CDR1 as SGDLS and CDR2 as YYNGEE. V dropped 3 bases and J dropped 8; count of bases not matched to a gene: 12. In nucleotides, the CDR3 is TGTGCCAGCAGCGCTCACCTTCAGGGGGCACAAGGCTACACCTTC. It translates to CASSAHLQGAQGYTF. The whole variable domain, filled in from reference TRBV9 and TRBJ1-2, reads DSGVTQTPKHLITATGQRVTLRCSPRSGDLSVYWYQQSLDQGLQFLIQYYNGEERAKGNILERFSAQQFPDLHSELNLSSLELGDSALYFCASSAHLQGAQGYTFGSGTRLTVV.

The sample holds a few counts of this clone. The chain links TRBV7-9 to TRBJ1-3; 9 nucleotides match TRBD1. This CDR3 contains 15 residues. Germline V gives CDR1 SEHNR, CDR2 FQNEAQ (reference sequence). The trim removed 2 bases at V and 7 bases at J, leaving 6 bases unmatched. CDR3 amino acids: CASSLPGQGTNTIYF. CDR3 nucleotides: TGTGCCAGCAGCTTACCCGGACAGGGGACTAACACCATATATTTT.

The chain is built from TRBV15 and TRBJ2-7; D remains ambiguous. Germline CDR1 LNHNV, CDR2 YYDKDF (reference sequence). Trimming pared 0 bases from V and 7 bases from J, leaving 10 bases between. This CDR3 has 13 residues. CDR3 protein: CATSRDKGYEQYF. CDR3 nucleotide sequence: TGTGCCACCAGCAGAGATAAAGGGTATGAGCAGTACTTC.

This clone was found once. CDR3 region: CASSRDNEQFF. In DNA form, the CDR3 reads TGTGCCAGCAGCCGTGACAATGAGCAGTTCTTC. V gene TRBV7-9 combines with J gene TRBJ2-1; D is uncertain. This CDR3 is built from 11 residues. Trimming left V 5 bases short and J 5 bases short, with 4 bases between. Per germline, CDR1 SEHNR and CDR2 FQNEAQ (reference sequence). Together with reference TRBV7-9 and TRBJ2-1, the CDR3 gives the full variable domain: DTGVSQNPRHKITKRGQNVTFRCDPISEHNRLYWYRQTLGQGPEFLTYFQNEAQLEKSRLLSDRFSAERPKGSFSTLEIQRTEQGDSAMYLCASSRDNEQFFGPGTRLTVL.

The rearrangement uses TRBV6-1 and TRBJ1-5; D uncertain. This CDR3 comprises 13 residues. V lost 4 bases to trimming and J lost 5 bases, with 9 bases between them. Germline CDR1 and CDR2: MNHNS and SASEGT. In DNA form, the CDR3 reads TGTGCCAGCAGTGTCCGGCGGGATCAGCCCCAGCATTTT. Protein product: CASSVRRDQPQHF.

This sequence joins TRBV7-6 and TRBJ2-3, with TRBD2 identical over 11 bases. Germline V CDR1 and CDR2: SGHVS, FNYEAQ. The CDR3 totals 15 residues. V dropped 5 bases and J dropped 5; count of bases not matched to a gene: 6. CDR3 residues: CASSRVLAGEDTQYF. In DNA, the CDR3 is TGTGCCAGCAGCAGAGTACTAGCGGGGGAAGATACGCAGTATTTT.